The clone carrying this TCR beta chain has ten or more counts. What it binds is not known. The data were obtained in a study of identical twins. TCRdb analysed the 5' RACE reads with MiXCR anew, one entry per CDR3 protein. The sample lists approximately 670,000 distinct CDR3 sequences; roughly 6.2% were seen once. The CDR3 covers 14 residues. CDR1 and CDR2 (germline): SGHVS, FQNEAQ. Trimming took 1 base from V and 5 from J, leaving 9 bases between them. Study findings and constraints: Memory repertoires showed no such pattern, whereas abundant cord blood beta clonotypes carried fewer insertions.

Sequenced: naive T cells sorted from blood. This receptor was identified in a man aged 18-30 years in good health. The rearrangement uses TRBV7-8 and TRBJ2-1; possibly TRBD1 or TRBD2 for D (5 bases each). CDR3 DNA sequence: TGTGCCAGCAGCTTAGGGGACGCTAACAATGAGCAGTTCTTC. It encodes CASSLGDANNEQFF.